This is a list of T cell receptor beta chains from one sample in a study of beta chain features in type 1 diabetes. Generated by immunoSEQ multiplex PCR, the TCRdb table keeps only in-frame clones and is missing some. The sample includes about 620,000 clones, about 14% seen only once; the top ten take approximately 0.093%. Sequences were obtained from naive CD4+ T cells from blood. Receptors originate from a man between 18 and 29 years old in good health. CDR3s include the opening cysteine and the closing phenylalanine or tryptophan. A D gene is named only where the DNA matches it firmly. The size entry is marked missing in some rows and otherwise reads once, few, many or a size class.

clone_size d_call j_call v_call cdr3_aa cdr3_nt
few - TRBJ2-1 TRBV4-2 CASSQDWARIGNEQFF TGTGCCAGCAGCCAAGATTGGGCCCGTATAGGCAATGAGCAGTTCTTC
few TRBD2 TRBJ2-5 TRBV7-2 CASSLGSGRAQETQYF TGTGCCAGCAGCTTAGGTAGCGGGAGGGCCCAGGAGACCCAGTACTTC
few - TRBJ1-1 TRBV18 CASSLGEPKVGTEAFF TGTGCCAGCTCACTCGGAGAACCGAAAGTCGGGACTGAAGCTTTCTTT
- - TRBJ2-1 TRBV11-3 CASSLYPDRAGQFF TGTGCCAGCAGCTTATACCCCGACAGAGCAGGGCAGTTCTTC
few TRBD2 TRBJ2-1 TRBV7-3 CASSPRTSGRAEQFF TGTGCCAGCAGCCCCCGGACTAGCGGGAGAGCTGAGCAGTTCTTC
few - TRBJ2-1 TRBV11-3 CASSLRGANLNEQFF TGTGCCAGCAGCCTCAGAGGGGCGAACCTAAATGAGCAGTTCTTC
- - TRBJ1-1 TRBV29-1 CSVNSPNTEAFF TGCAGCGTTAACAGCCCGAACACTGAAGCTTTCTTT
few TRBD2 TRBJ2-1 TRBV9 CASSPSGGTYNEQFF TGTGCCAGCAGCCCTAGCGGGGGGACCTACAATGAGCAGTTCTTC
few - TRBJ2-3 TRBV29-1 CSVGTGISTDTQYF TGCAGCGTTGGAACGGGTATTAGCACAGATACGCAGTATTTT
- - TRBJ2-1 TRBV7-9 CASSGTGRWNEQFF TGTGCCAGCAGCGGCACGGGGAGGTGGAATGAGCAGTTCTTC
- TRBD1 TRBJ2-7 TRBV18 CASSLPLQGPPGYEQYF TGTGCCAGCTCACTGCCTCTACAGGGGCCGCCGGGGTACGAGCAGTACTTC
few - TRBJ2-2 TRBV7-9 CASSLGPGELFF TGTGCCAGCAGCTTAGGACCCGGGGAGCTGTTTTTT
- TRBD2 TRBJ2-7 TRBV7-2 CASSLARLAGPYEQYF TGTGCCAGCAGCTTAGCCCGACTAGCGGGTCCCTACGAGCAGTACTTC
few - TRBJ2-1 TRBV7-9 CASSLSRDEQFF TGTGCCAGCAGCTTATCTAGGGATGAGCAGTTCTTC
- TRBD2 TRBJ2-7 TRBV11-3 CASSPLRASGRNPYEQYF TGTGCCAGCAGCCCCCTGCGGGCTAGCGGGAGGAATCCCTACGAGCAGTACTTC
few - TRBJ2-2 TRBV12-5 CASGLVLTANTGELFF TGTGCTAGTGGTTTGGTACTCACCGCGAACACCGGGGAGCTGTTTTTT
few TRBD1 TRBJ1-5 TRBV29-1 CSVETGANSNQPQHF TGCAGCGTTGAGACAGGGGCGAATAGCAATCAGCCCCAGCATTTT
- TRBD1 TRBJ2-4 TRBV28 CASSLVGQALAKNIQYF TGTGCCAGCAGTTTAGTTGGACAGGCGCTAGCCAAAAACATTCAGTACTTC
- - TRBJ1-4 TRBV14 CASSPGHTTNEKLFF TGTGCCAGCAGCCCCGGACATACAACTAATGAAAAACTGTTTTTT
- - TRBJ1-6 TRBV11-1 CASAPNRNIFNSPLHF TGTGCCAGCGCCCCTAATCGGAACATCTTTAATTCACCCCTCCACTTT
- - TRBJ2-7 TRBV7-8 CASSSLPGFHEQYF TGTGCCAGCAGCTCACTCCCAGGTTTCCACGAGCAGTACTTC
few TRBD2 TRBJ2-3 TRBV5-5 CASSSGLARPGTQYF TGTGCCAGCAGTTCGGGACTAGCGCGGCCCGGTACGCAGTATTTT
few - TRBJ2-1 TRBV2 CASIVGPRYNEQFF TGTGCCAGCATAGTGGGGCCTCGATACAATGAGCAGTTCTTC
- - TRBJ2-2 TRBV9 CASSVLGPDTGELFF TGTGCCAGCAGCGTTCTGGGACCGGACACCGGGGAGCTGTTTTTT
few - TRBJ2-7 TRBV5-4 CASGVMSYEQYF TGTGCTTCAGGGGTGATGTCCTACGAGCAGTACTTC
- - TRBJ1-2 TRBV9 CASSVVTDNYGYTF TGTGCCAGCAGCGTAGTAACGGATAACTATGGCTACACCTTC
- - TRBJ2-1 TRBV20-1 CSAKLNEQFF TGCAGTGCTAAGTTAAATGAGCAGTTCTTC
few TRBD2 TRBJ2-5 TRBV7-2 CASSQWTSGRPKTQYF TGTGCCAGCAGCCAATGGACTAGCGGGAGACCCAAGACCCAGTACTTC
few - TRBJ2-3 TRBV5-1 CASSLEGSGPTDTQYF TGCGCCAGCAGCTTGGAGGGTAGCGGACCCACAGATACGCAGTATTTT
- - TRBJ2-3 TRBV10-3 CAISAEDTQYF TGTGCCATCAGTGCGGAGGATACGCAGTATTTT
- - TRBJ1-2 TRBV18 CASSPSRREVVYGYTF TGTGCCAGCTCACCAAGCAGGAGGGAGGTGGTCTATGGCTACACCTTC
many - TRBJ1-1 TRBV16 CASSQIDRKTEAFF TGTGCCAGCAGCCAAATCGATCGGAAGACTGAAGCTTTCTTT
- - TRBJ2-3 TRBV7-3 CASSPGTQGDTQYF TGTGCCAGCAGCCCCGGGACTCAGGGAGATACGCAGTATTTT
- TRBD2 TRBJ2-1 TRBV4-1 CASSQEGTSYNEQFF TGCGCCAGCAGCCAAGAAGGGACTAGCTACAATGAGCAGTTCTTC
few TRBD1 TRBJ1-4 TRBV5-4 CASSYVDRVGEKLFF TGTGCCAGCAGCTATGTAGACAGGGTAGGGGAAAAACTGTTTTTT